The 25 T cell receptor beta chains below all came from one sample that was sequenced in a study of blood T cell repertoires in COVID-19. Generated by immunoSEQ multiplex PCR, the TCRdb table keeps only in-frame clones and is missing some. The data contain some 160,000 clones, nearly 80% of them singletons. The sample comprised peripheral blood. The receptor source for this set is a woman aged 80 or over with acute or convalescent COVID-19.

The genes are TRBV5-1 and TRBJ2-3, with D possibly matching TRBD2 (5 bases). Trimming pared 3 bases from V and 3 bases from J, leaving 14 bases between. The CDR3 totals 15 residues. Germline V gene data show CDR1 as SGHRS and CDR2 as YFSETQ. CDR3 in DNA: TGCGCCAGCAGCTCACGGGGTCCCGGGACAGATACGCAGTATTTT. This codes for CASSSRGPGTDTQYF.

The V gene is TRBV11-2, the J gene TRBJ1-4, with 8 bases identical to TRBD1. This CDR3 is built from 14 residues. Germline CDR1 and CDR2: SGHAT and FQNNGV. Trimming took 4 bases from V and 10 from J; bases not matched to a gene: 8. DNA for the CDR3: TGTGCCAGCAGCTCATCCAGGGGGCGGGTAAAACTGTTTTTT. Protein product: CASSSSRGRVKLFF.

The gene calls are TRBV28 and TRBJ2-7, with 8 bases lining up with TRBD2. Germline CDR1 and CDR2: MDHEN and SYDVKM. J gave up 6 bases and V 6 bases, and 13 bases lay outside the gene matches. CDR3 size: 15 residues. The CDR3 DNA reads TGTGCCAGCAGCCCCGTGACGGGAGGGCCTTCCGAGCAGTACTTC. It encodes CASSPVTGGPSEQYF.

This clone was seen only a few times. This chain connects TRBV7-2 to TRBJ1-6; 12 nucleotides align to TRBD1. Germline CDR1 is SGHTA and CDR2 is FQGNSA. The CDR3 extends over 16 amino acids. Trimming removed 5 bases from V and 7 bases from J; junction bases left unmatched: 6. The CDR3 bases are TGTGCCAGCAGCGGGGACAGGGGGCGAGGGAATTCACCCCTCCACTTT. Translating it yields CASSGDRGRGNSPLHF.

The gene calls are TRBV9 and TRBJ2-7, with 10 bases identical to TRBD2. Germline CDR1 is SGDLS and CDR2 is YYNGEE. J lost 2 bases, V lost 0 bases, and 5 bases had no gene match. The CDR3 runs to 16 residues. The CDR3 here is CASSVGPAGGPYEQYF. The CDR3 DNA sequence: TGTGCCAGCAGCGTAGGCCCAGCGGGAGGGCCCTACGAGCAGTACTTC.

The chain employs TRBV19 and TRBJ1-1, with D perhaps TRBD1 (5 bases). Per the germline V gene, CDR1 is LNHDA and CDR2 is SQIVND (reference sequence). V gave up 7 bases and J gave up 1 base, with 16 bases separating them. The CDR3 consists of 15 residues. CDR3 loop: CASTLSGVGNTEAFF. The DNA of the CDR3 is TGTGCCAGTACTCTTTCGGGGGTTGGGAACACTGAAGCTTTCTTT. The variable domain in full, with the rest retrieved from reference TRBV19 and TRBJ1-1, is DGGITQSPKYLFRKEGQNVTLSCEQNLNHDAMYWYRQDPGQGLRLIYYSQIVNDFQKGDIAEGYSVSREKKESFPLTVTSAQKNPTAFYLCASTLSGVGNTEAFFGQGTRLTVV.

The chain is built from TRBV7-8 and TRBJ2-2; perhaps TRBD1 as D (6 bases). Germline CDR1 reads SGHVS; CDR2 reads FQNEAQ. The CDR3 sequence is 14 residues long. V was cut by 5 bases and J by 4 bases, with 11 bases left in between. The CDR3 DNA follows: TGTGCCAGCAGCACCGGACAGCTCACCGGGGAGCTGTTTTTT. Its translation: CASSTGQLTGELFF.

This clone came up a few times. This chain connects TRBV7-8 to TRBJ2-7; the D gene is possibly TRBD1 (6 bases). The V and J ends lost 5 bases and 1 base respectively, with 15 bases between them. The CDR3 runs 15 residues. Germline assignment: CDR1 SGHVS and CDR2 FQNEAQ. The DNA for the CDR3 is TGTGCCAGCAGCCGCGGAAGGACAGATTCCTACGAGCAGTACTTC. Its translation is CASSRGRTDSYEQYF.

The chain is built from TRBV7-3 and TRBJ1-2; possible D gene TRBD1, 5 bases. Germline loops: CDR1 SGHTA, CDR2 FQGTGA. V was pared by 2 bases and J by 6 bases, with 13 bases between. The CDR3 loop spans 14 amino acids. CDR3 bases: TGTGCCAGCAGCTTATCCGGACCAGGGAATGGCTACACCTTC. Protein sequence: CASSLSGPGNGYTF.

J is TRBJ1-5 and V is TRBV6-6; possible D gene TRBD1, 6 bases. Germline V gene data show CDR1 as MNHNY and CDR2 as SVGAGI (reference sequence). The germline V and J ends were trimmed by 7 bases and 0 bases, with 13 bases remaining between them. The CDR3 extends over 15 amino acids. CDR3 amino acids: CASNRQGNSNQPQHF. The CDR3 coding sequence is TGTGCCAGCAACCGGCAGGGGAATAGCAATCAGCCCCAGCATTTT.

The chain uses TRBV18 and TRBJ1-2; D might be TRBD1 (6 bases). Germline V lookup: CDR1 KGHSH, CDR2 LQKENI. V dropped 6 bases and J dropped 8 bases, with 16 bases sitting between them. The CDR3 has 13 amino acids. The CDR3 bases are TGTGCCAGCTCCAAAGCGGGGGCTGAGGGCTACACCTTC. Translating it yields CASSKAGAEGYTF. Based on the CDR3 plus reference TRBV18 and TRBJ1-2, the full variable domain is NAGVMQNPRHLVRRRGQEARLRCSPMKGHSHVYWYRQLPEEGLKFMVYLQKENIIDESGMPKERFSAEFPKEGPSILRIQQVVRGDSAAYFCASSKAGAEGYTFGSGTRLTVV.

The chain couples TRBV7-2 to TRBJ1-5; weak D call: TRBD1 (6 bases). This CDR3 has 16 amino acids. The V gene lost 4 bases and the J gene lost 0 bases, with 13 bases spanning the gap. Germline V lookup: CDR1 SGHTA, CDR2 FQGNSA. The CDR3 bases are TGTGCCAGCAGCTACCAAGGGGGGGTTAGCAATCAGCCCCAGCATTTT. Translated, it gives CASSYQGGVSNQPQHF.

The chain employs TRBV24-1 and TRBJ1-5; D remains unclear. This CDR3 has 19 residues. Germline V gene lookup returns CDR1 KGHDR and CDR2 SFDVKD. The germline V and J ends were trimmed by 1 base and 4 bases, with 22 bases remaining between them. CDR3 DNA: TGTGCCACCAGTGATTTTCTCGGGATACCGTTGTACGGGAATCAGCCCCAGCATTTT. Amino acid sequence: CATSDFLGIPLYGNQPQHF.

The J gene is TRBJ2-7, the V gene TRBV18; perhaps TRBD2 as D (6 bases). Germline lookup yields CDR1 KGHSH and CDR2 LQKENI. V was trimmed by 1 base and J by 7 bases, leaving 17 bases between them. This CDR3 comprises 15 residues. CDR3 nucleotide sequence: TGTGCCAGCTCACCACAGGAGGGAATGACTGATGAGCAGTACTTC. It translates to CASSPQEGMTDEQYF.

The CDR3 DNA sequence: TGTGCCAGCAGGCAGGGGGGTTCCACAGAGACCCAGTACTTC. It yields the protein CASRQGGSTETQYF. The chain combines TRBV28 with TRBJ2-5, with a weak D call TRBD1 (7 bases). There are 14 residues in the CDR3. Germline values: CDR1 MDHEN, CDR2 SYDVKM. V was trimmed by 6 bases and J by 4 bases, leaving 15 bases between them.

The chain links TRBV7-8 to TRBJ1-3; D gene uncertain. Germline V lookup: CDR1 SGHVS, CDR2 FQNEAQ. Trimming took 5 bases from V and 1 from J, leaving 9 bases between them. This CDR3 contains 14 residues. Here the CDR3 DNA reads TGTGCCAGCAGCCCCCTTCGGTCTGGAAACACCATATATTTT. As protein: CASSPLRSGNTIYF.

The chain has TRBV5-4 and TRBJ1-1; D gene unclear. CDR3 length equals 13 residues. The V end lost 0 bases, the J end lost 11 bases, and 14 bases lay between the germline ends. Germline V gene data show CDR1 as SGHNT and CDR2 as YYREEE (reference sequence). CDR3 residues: CASSLVGSPAAFF. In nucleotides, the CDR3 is TGTGCCAGCAGCTTGGTGGGGAGCCCAGCCGCTTTCTTT. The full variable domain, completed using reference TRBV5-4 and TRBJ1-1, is ETGVTQSPTHLIKTRGQQVTLRCSSQSGHNTVSWYQQALGQGPQFIFQYYREEENGRGNFPPRFSGLQFPNYSSELNVNALELDDSALYLCASSLVGSPAAFFGQGTRLTVV.

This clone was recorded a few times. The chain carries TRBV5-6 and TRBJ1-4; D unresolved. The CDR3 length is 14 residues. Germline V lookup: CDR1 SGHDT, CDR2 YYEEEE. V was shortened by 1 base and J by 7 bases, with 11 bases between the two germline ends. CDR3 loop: CASSLKVSGEKLFF. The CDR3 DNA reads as TGTGCCAGCAGCTTGAAGGTTTCGGGTGAAAAACTGTTTTTT. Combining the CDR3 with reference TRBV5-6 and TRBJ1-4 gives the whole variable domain DAGVTQSPTHLIKTRGQQVTLRCSPKSGHDTVSWYQQALGQGPQFIFQYYEEEERQRGNFPDRFSGHQFPNYSSELNVNALLLGDSALYLCASSLKVSGEKLFFGSGTQLSVL.

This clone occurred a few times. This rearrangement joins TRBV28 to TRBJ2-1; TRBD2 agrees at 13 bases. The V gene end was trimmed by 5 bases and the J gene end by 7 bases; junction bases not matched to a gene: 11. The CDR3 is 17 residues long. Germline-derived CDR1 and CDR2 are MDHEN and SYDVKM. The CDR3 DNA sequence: TGTGCCAGCAGTCCCATCGGCTGGACTAGCGGGAGAAATGAGCAGTTCTTC. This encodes CASSPIGWTSGRNEQFF.

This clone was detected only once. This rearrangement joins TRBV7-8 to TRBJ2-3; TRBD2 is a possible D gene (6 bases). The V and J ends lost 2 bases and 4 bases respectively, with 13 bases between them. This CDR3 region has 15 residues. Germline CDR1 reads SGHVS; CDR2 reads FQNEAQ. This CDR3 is CASSLRLVGADTQYF. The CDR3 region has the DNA TGTGCCAGCAGCTTAAGACTAGTTGGCGCAGATACGCAGTATTTT.

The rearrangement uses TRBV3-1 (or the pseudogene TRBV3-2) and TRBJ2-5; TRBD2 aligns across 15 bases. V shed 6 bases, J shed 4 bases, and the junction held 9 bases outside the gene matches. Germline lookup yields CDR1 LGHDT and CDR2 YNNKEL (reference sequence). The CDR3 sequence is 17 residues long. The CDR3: CASSGLAGGPWLETQYF. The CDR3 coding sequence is TGTGCCAGCAGTGGACTAGCGGGAGGGCCTTGGTTAGAGACCCAGTACTTC.

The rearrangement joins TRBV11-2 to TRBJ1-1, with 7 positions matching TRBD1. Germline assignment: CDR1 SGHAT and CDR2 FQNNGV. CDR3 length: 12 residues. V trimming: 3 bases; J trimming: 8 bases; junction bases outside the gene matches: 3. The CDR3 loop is CASSFDREEAFF. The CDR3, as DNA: TGTGCCAGCAGCTTTGACAGGGAGGAAGCTTTCTTT.

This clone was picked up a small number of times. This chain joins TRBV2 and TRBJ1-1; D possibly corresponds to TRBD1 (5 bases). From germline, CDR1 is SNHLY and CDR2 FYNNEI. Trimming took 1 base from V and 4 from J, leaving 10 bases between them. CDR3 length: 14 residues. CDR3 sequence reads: CASSEGGPATEAFF. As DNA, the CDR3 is TGTGCCAGCAGTGAAGGGGGCCCGGCCACTGAAGCTTTCTTT. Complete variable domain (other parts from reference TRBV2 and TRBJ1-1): EPEVTQTPSHQVTQMGQEVILRCVPISNHLYFYWYRQILGQKVEFLVSFYNNEISEKSEIFDDQFSVERPDGSNFTLKIRSTKLEDSAMYFCASSEGGPATEAFFGQGTRLTVV.

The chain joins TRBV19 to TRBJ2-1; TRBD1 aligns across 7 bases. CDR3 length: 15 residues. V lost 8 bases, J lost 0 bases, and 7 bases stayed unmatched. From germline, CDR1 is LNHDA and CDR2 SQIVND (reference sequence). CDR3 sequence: CASQTGSSSYNEQFF. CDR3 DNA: TGTGCCAGTCAGACAGGGTCTAGCTCCTACAATGAGCAGTTCTTC.

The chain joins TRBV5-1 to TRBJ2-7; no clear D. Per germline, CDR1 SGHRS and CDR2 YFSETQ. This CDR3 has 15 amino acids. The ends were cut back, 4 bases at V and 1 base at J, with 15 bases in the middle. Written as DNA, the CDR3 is TGCGCCAGCAGCCATGACGTAGACGGGTCCTACGAGCAGTACTTC. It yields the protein CASSHDVDGSYEQYF.